This paragraph covers one TCR beta chain sequence. The data are from a study of technical replicates of blood from a few donors. Germline V gives CDR1 SGHNT, CDR2 YYREEE (reference sequence). Trimming took 0 bases from V and 6 from J, leaving 12 bases between them. The CDR3 spans 14 residues. Assay: immunoSEQ multiplex PCR; the TCRdb copy retains only in-frame clones and omits some. The repertoire has more than 75,000 clones, around 93% of them found once; the top ten carry about 0.23%. Sequencing was done on a sample of T cells isolated from PBMCs. The receptor was isolated from a human donor in good health. The V call is TRBV5-4, the J call TRBJ1-1; D call uncertain. The CDR3 loop reads CASSLGGAAAEAFF. In DNA form, the CDR3 reads TGTGCCAGCAGCTTGGGGGGAGCTGCGGCTGAAGCTTTCTTT.